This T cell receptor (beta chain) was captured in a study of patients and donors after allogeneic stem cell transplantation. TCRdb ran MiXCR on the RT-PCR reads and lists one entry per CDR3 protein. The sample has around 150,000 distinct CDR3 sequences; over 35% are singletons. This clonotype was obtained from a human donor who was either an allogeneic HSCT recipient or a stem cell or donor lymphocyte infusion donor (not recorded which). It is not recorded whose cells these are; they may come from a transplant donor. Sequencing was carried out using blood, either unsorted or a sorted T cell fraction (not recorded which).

The chain's CDR3 is CATSRVGWDTTEETQYF. In DNA, the CDR3 is TGTGCCACCAGCAGAGTTGGGTGGGACACAACCGAAGAGACCCAGTACTTC. This chain uses TRBV15 with TRBJ2-5; D is possibly TRBD1 (6 bases). This CDR3 comprises 17 residues. V lost 1 base and J lost 3, with 18 bases in between. Germline V gene lookup returns CDR1 LNHNV and CDR2 YYDKDF (reference sequence).